A single sample is the source of the 17 T cell receptor beta chains below, sequenced in a study of technical replicates of blood from several donors. TCRdb keeps only in-frame clones here, not all; method: immunoSEQ multiplex PCR. The sample comprises some 63,000 clones, around nine tenths of which are singletons, and about 5% rests with the top ten. The sequenced sample was PBMCs. These receptors originate from a human donor in good health. Some clones in this sample may be carry-over from other donors' samples.

This sequence joins TRBV7-2 and TRBJ2-7; maybe TRBD2 (5 bases). V was shortened by 2 bases and J by 3 bases, with 11 bases between the two germline ends. The CDR3 runs 14 residues. CDR1 and CDR2 from the germline V gene are SGHTA and FQGNSA. The CDR3 nucleotides read TGTGCCAGCAGCTTACTAGCTGGGAACTACGAGCAGTACTTC. Translation: CASSLLAGNYEQYF.

V usage is TRBV21-1 and J usage is TRBJ2-3; the table names TRBD1, a call not compared with the DNA. TRBV21-1 is designated a pseudogene. The CDR3 loop spans 15 amino acids. The CDR3 protein is CAVKSRGPSTDTQYF. CDR3 DNA sequence: TGTGCCGTAAAAAGTAGGGGGCCTAGCACAGATACGCAGTATTTT.

The gene calls are TRBV9 and TRBJ2-2; the match to TRBD2 covers 10 bases. Germline V gene data show CDR1 as SGDLS and CDR2 as YYNGEE. The CDR3 covers 16 residues. V shed 0 bases, J shed 7 bases, and the junction held 6 bases outside the gene matches. For the CDR3, the DNA is TGTGCCAGCAGCGTAGGAGCGGGGGGGCCGGTCGGGGAGCTGTTTTTT. Residues: CASSVGAGGPVGELFF.

The chain joins TRBV29-1 to TRBJ2-6; the D gene is possibly TRBD1 (6 bases). Deletions cut 0 bases from V and 1 base from J, with 19 bases between. The germline V gene encodes CDR1 SQVTM and CDR2 ANQGSEA. The CDR3 covers 19 residues. The CDR3 region is CSVEDRVSGVRSGANVLTF. The CDR3 bases are TGCAGCGTTGAAGATCGTGTGTCAGGGGTTAGGTCTGGGGCCAACGTCCTGACTTTC.

This clone has more than one count but fewer than ten. This chain links TRBV7-9 with TRBJ1-6; D might be TRBD1 (5 bases). The V end was cut by 1 base, the J end by 5 bases, with 9 bases between. The CDR3 runs 15 residues. Per the germline V gene, CDR1 is SEHNR and CDR2 is FQNEAQ (reference sequence). The CDR3 DNA is TGTGCCAGCAGCTTAGGCGGGACCGATAATTCACCCCTCCACTTT. It encodes CASSLGGTDNSPLHF.

The CDR3 region is CASSTSGPDYEQYF. The DNA for the CDR3 is TGCGCCAGCAGCACTAGCGGTCCCGACTACGAGCAGTACTTC. The chain recombines TRBV5-1 with TRBJ2-7; 8 positions agree with TRBD2. The junction had 6 bases not matched to a gene; V was cut back by 4 bases and J by 3 bases. Germline values: CDR1 SGHRS, CDR2 YFSETQ. The CDR3 is 14 amino acids.

J is TRBJ1-2 and V is TRBV11-2; 8 bases line up with TRBD1. The CDR3 loop spans 15 amino acids. Germline assignment: CDR1 SGHAT and CDR2 FQNNGV. After removal of 3 bases from V and 8 bases from J, the junction contained 11 bases not matched to a gene. The CDR3 nucleotides are TGTGCCAGCAGCTTCGTGGCAGGGGGCCGAGGGGGCTACACCTTC. Translated, it gives CASSFVAGGRGGYTF.

V gene TRBV5-6 combines with J gene TRBJ1-2; 9 bases match TRBD1. The germline V gene encodes CDR1 SGHDT and CDR2 YYEEEE. This CDR3 contains 16 residues. Trimming cost V 7 bases and J 3 bases; bases outside gene matches: 13. The CDR3 DNA reads TGTGCCAGCCATTCCATCCCGGGACAGGGCGACTATGGCTACACCTTC. It codes for CASHSIPGQGDYGYTF. The variable domain in full, completed from reference TRBV5-6 and TRBJ1-2, reads DAGVTQSPTHLIKTRGQQVTLRCSPKSGHDTVSWYQQALGQGPQFIFQYYEEEERQRGNFPDRFSGHQFPNYSSELNVNALLLGDSALYLCASHSIPGQGDYGYTFGSGTRLTVV.

J is TRBJ2-7 and V is TRBV2; TRBD2 is a possible D gene (6 bases). The CDR3 is made up of 14 amino acids. CDR1 is SNHLY, CDR2 FYNNEI, per germline. Trimming shortened V by 9 bases and J by 0 bases, and 15 bases separated the two germline ends. In nucleotides, the CDR3 is TGTGCCAGTAGCAGCTCGACTAGCTCCTACGAGCAGTACTTC. Translation: CASSSSTSSYEQYF.

V and J are TRBV2 and TRBJ2-7; maybe TRBD2 (5 bases). The V gene's germline CDR1 is SNHLY and CDR2 FYNNEI. The V end was cut by 6 bases, the J end by 3 bases, with 24 bases between. This CDR3 is built from 17 residues. The CDR3 nucleotides are TGTGCCAGCAGACGCTCTCTAGCCATCGGGCGAATCTACGAGCAGTACTTC. This sequence encodes CASRRSLAIGRIYEQYF.

The chain links TRBV14 to TRBJ1-1; 12 bases align to TRBD1. Germline trimming cut 2 bases from V and 4 bases from J; bases unmatched to any gene: 5. Germline CDR1 and CDR2: SGHDN and FVKESK. This CDR3 has 16 residues. Written as DNA, the CDR3 is TGTGCCAGCAGCCAACAACCGGGACAGGGGGCCACTGAAGCTTTCTTT. It yields the protein CASSQQPGQGATEAFF.

The chain links TRBV10-3 to TRBJ1-5; D gene ambiguous. CDR3 size: 14 residues. Germline V gene sequence: CDR1 ENHRY, CDR2 SYGVKD. V was cut by 0 bases and J by 6 bases, with 9 bases left in between. The CDR3 DNA sequence: TGTGCCATCAGTGAGTCCAGAGGGAGTCAGCCCCAGCATTTT. Its translation: CAISESRGSQPQHF.

In DNA, the CDR3 is TGTGCCAGCAGCTTAGCAACAGCGGGAGGATCCAATGAGCAGTTCTTC. Protein sequence: CASSLATAGGSNEQFF. The chain links TRBV7-2 to TRBJ2-1; 9 positions match TRBD2. V shed 0 bases and J 6 bases; nucleotides not matched to a gene: 6. Germline assignment: CDR1 SGHTA and CDR2 FQGNSA. This CDR3 has 16 amino acids.

V usage is TRBV18 and J usage is TRBJ1-4, with 8 bases that match TRBD1. The CDR3 length is 15 residues. The V segment lost 0 bases and the J segment 7 bases; nucleotides outside the gene matches: 4. Germline lookup yields CDR1 KGHSH and CDR2 LQKENI. CDR3 region: CASSPPDRVGEKLFF. For the CDR3, the DNA is TGTGCCAGCTCACCACCGGACAGGGTTGGTGAAAAACTGTTTTTT.

CDR3 in amino acids: CASRDSKTKNIQYF. As DNA, the CDR3 is TGTGCCAGCAGGGACAGCAAAACCAAAAACATTCAGTACTTC. The chain has TRBV6-5 and TRBJ2-4, with a tentative D call TRBD1 (6 bases). Per the germline V gene, CDR1 is MNHEY and CDR2 is SVGAGI. The CDR3 has 14 amino acids. Trimming took 6 bases from V and 2 from J, leaving 11 bases between them.

The chain links TRBV19 to TRBJ2-6, with 9 bases lining up with TRBD1. From germline, CDR1 is LNHDA and CDR2 SQIVND (reference sequence). The CDR3 has 16 amino acids. The trim removed 10 bases at V and 0 bases at J, leaving 7 bases unmatched. The DNA of the CDR3 is TGTGCCACCTCGACAGGGGGGAGCTCTGGGGCCAACGTCCTGACTTTC. Encoded protein: CATSTGGSSGANVLTF. The variable domain in full, completed from reference TRBV19 and TRBJ2-6, reads DGGITQSPKYLFRKEGQNVTLSCEQNLNHDAMYWYRQDPGQGLRLIYYSQIVNDFQKGDIAEGYSVSREKKESFPLTVTSAQKNPTAFYLCATSTGGSSGANVLTFGAGSRLTVL.

The rearrangement uses TRBV5-4 and TRBJ2-7, with 10 bases aligning to TRBD2. There are 15 residues in the CDR3. CDR1 and CDR2 (germline): SGHNT, YYREEE (reference sequence). V was clipped by 1 base and J by 3 bases; unmatched bases: 4. The CDR3 region has the DNA TGTGCCAGCAGCTTGTCTAGCGGGAGTATCTACGAGCAGTACTTC. This gives the protein CASSLSSGSIYEQYF.